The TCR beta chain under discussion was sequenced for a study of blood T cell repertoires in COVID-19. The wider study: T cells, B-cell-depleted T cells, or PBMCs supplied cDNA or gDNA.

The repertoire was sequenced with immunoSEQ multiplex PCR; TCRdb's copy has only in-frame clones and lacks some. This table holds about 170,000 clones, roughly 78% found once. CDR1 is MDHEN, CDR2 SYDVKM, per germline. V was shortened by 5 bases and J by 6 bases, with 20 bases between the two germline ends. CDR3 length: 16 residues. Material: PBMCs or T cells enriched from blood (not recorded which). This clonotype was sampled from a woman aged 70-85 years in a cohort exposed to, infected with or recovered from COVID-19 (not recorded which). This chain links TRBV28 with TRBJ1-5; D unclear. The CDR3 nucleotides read TGTGCCAGCAGTCCAAGCACAGAGGGCTCGGGTCAGCCCCAGCATTTT. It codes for CASSPSTEGSGQPQHF.